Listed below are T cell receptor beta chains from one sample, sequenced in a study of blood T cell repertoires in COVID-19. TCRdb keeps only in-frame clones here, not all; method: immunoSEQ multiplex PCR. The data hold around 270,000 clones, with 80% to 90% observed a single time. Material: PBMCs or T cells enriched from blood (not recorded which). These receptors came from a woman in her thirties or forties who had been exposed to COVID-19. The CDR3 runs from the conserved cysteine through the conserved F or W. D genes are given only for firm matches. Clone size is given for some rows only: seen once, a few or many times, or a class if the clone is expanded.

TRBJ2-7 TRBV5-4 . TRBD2 TGTGCCAGCAGCTTGTCTTTGGCGGGGGTCGAGCAGTACTTC CASSLSLAGVEQYF
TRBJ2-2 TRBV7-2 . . TGTGCCAGCAGCTTAGGGCGGGGAGGTACCGGGGAGCTGTTTTTT CASSLGRGGTGELFF
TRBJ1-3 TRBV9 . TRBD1 TGTGCCAGCAGCGTAGCCCTGACAGGGTCCGGAAACACCATATATTTT CASSVALTGSGNTIYF
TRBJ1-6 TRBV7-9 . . TGTGCCAGCACCTTCGGGGATAGATATAATTCACCCCTCCACTTT CASTFGDRYNSPLHF
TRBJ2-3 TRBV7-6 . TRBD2 TGTGCCAGCAGCTCGGGACTAGCGGGAAATACAGATACGCAGTATTTT CASSSGLAGNTDTQYF
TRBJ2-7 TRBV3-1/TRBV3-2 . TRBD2 TGTGCCAGCAGCCCGAGCCTAGCGGGACGATACGAGCAGTACTTC CASSPSLAGRYEQYF
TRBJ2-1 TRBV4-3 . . TGCGCCAGCAGCCAGCTCGGGAATGAGCAGTTCTTC CASSQLGNEQFF
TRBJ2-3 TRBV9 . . TGTGCCAGCAGCGTAAGTCTAAGCCCAGATACGCAGTATTTT CASSVSLSPDTQYF
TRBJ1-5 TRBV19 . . TGTGCCAGTAGTATGGTTGGAAGGGGCAGCAATCAGCCCCAGCATTTT CASSMVGRGSNQPQHF
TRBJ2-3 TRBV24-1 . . TGTGCCACCAGTGATCTCAGGGGGGCATCGGATACGCAGTATTTT CATSDLRGASDTQYF
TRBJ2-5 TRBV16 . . TGTGCCAGCAGCCAATTTCGGGGTGGCCAAGAGACCCAGTACTTC CASSQFRGGQETQYF
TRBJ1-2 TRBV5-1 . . TGCGCCAGCAGCTTGCAAACCCAGGGTTTGTCCTATGGCTACACCTTC CASSLQTQGLSYGYTF
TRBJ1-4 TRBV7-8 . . TGTGCCAGCAGCTTAGACAGTTACACTAATGAAAAACTGTTTTTT CASSLDSYTNEKLFF
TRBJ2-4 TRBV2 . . TGTGCCAGCCTTTTTAAGGATAAGGACAGAGCCAAAAACATTCAGTACTTC CASLFKDKDRAKNIQYF
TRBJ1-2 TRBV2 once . TGTGCCAGCAGTGAAGACGGTAACTATGGCTACACCTTC CASSEDGNYGYTF
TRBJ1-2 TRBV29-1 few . TGCAGCGTTGACCCAACAGGGTCCCGTTATGGCTACACCTTC CSVDPTGSRYGYTF
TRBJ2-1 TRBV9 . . TGTGCCAGCAGCGTAGTTGTACCCACCTGGAGGAATGAGCAGTTCTTC CASSVVVPTWRNEQFF
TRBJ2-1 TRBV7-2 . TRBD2 TGTGCCAGCAGCCCACAGCACGGCGGGGGGGCCTACAATGAGCAGTTCTTC CASSPQHGGGAYNEQFF
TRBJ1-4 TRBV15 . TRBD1 TGTGCCACCAGCAGAGGAAAAGGACAGGGGAGGGGAGATGAAAAACTGTTTTTT CATSRGKGQGRGDEKLFF
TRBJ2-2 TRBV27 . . TGTGCCAGCAGTTTAATCGCTAGCTTCGGTACCGGGGAGCTGTTTTTT CASSLIASFGTGELFF
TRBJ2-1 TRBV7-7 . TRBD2 TGTGCTAGCAGCCCGCCGGGACTAGCGGTACATGAGCAGTTCTTC CASSPPGLAVHEQFF
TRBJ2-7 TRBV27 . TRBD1 TGTGCCAGCAGCCCTCGTCCCGGGACAGGGGGTTTGTCCTACGAGCAGTACTTC CASSPRPGTGGLSYEQYF
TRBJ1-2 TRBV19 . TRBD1 TGTGCCAGTAGTTTCCGGGACAGGGAAAAGAGCTACACCTTC CASSFRDREKSYTF
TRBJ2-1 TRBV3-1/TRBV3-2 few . TGTGCCAGCAGCCTTGCGGGGAGCGGGGAGCAGTTCTTC CASSLAGSGEQFF
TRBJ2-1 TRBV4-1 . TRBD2 TGCGCCAGCAGCCAAGACCTTAGCGGGGGTTACAATGAGCAGTTCTTC CASSQDLSGGYNEQFF
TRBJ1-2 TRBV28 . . TGTGCCAGCAGGACAGAATATGGCTACACCTTC CASRTEYGYTF
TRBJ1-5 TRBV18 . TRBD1 TGTGCCAGCTCACTAAAGGGACAGGACCGTAATCAGCCCCAGCATTTT CASSLKGQDRNQPQHF
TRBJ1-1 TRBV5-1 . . TGTGCCAGCCCGAGGGAAGTAGGCACTGAAGCTTTCTTT CASPREVGTEAFF